A single sample gave rise to the 26 T cell receptor beta chains below, sequenced in a study of T-cell reconstitution after alpha-beta-depleted transplantation in children (dated by TCRdb to about 2016). This sample's treatment or condition label indicates: allogeneic hematopoietic cell transplantation with graft depleted of TCRalphabeta T cells and CD19 B cells. Libraries came from PCR. Sequencing relied on an Illumina HiSeq 2500. Molecular barcoding was employed in the preparation of TCR libraries, with unique molecular identifiers being used to normalize TCRbeta repertoire quantification. TCRdb handled the public reads itself, with Q25 trimming in fastp and clone calling in MiXCR, and kept productive beta chains. Each CDR3 protein gets just one entry, which takes the most common genes and DNA from the rows behind it. This sample holds 450,000 to 550,000 distinct CDR3 sequences; around 10% were observed only once. The ten top clones hold about 14% of the sample.

This material consisted of PBMCs, mostly from graft donor cells, taken 180 days after TCRalphabeta/CD19-depleted stem cell transplant. These receptors originate from a female patient aged 2 to 10 who had a stem cell transplant for aplastic anemia, so the T cells may come from the graft donor.

In its sample, this clonotype was seen many times. The chain has TRBV20-1 and TRBJ2-6; possibly TRBD2 for D (5 bases). Germline values: CDR1 DFQATT, CDR2 SNEGSKA (reference sequence). Trimming shortened V by 5 bases and J by 4 bases, and 12 bases separated the two germline ends. The CDR3 consists of 14 residues. The CDR3 DNA reads as TGCAGTGCTCAGGAGGCGTCCGGGGCCAACGTCCTGACTTTC. Its protein is CSAQEASGANVLTF.

This sequence joins TRBV18 and TRBJ2-5, with D tentatively TRBD2 (6 bases). CDR3 size: 16 residues. V lost 2 bases and J lost 1, with 14 bases in between. Germline V gene lookup returns CDR1 KGHSH and CDR2 LQKENI. CDR3 residues: CASSPNFGSGQETQYF. As DNA, the CDR3 is TGTGCCAGCTCACCAAACTTCGGTAGCGGCCAAGAGACCCAGTACTTC.

The J gene is TRBJ2-2, the V gene TRBV7-9; TRBD1 matches at 7 bases. V shed 1 base and J 5 bases; nucleotides not matched to a gene: 4. Looked up from germline, CDR1 is SEHNR and CDR2 is FQNEAQ (reference sequence). The CDR3 extends over 15 amino acids. The CDR3 protein is CASSLGHRGTGELFF. The CDR3 DNA reads TGTGCCAGCAGCTTAGGCCACAGGGGAACCGGGGAGCTGTTTTTT.

This clonotype has more than one count but fewer than ten. This chain uses TRBV5-1 with TRBJ2-3; D not resolved. Germline values: CDR1 SGHRS, CDR2 YFSETQ. The CDR3 is 16 residues long. V was pared by 2 bases and J by 5 bases, with 18 bases between. DNA of the CDR3: TGCGCCAGCAGCTTAAGTGTCGTTGAAGGGCTAGATACGCAGTATTTT. It translates to CASSLSVVEGLDTQYF.

The chain couples TRBV19 to TRBJ2-5; TRBD1 aligns across 9 bases. V gave up 7 bases and J gave up 7 bases; unmatched junction bases: 10. Germline CDR1 LNHDA, CDR2 SQIVND (reference sequence). CDR3 length: 14 amino acids. The CDR3 region is CASTFRDRDGTQYF. CDR3 nucleotide sequence: TGTGCCAGTACTTTCCGGGACAGGGACGGGACCCAGTACTTC.

This clonotype was seen a few times. This chain uses TRBV18 with TRBJ2-2, with 11 bases identical to TRBD2. Looked up from germline, CDR1 is KGHSH and CDR2 is LQKENI. The J segment lost 6 bases and the V segment lost 6 bases, leaving 3 bases of the junction unmatched. The CDR3 has 14 residues. The CDR3 loop is CASSPGLAAGELFF. CDR3 DNA sequence: TGTGCCAGCTCGCCGGGACTAGCGGCCGGGGAGCTGTTTTTT.

The chain uses TRBV12-3 or TRBV12-4 and TRBJ1-1; weak D call: TRBD1 (5 bases). The CDR3 sequence is 14 residues long. Deletions cut 3 bases from V and 3 bases from J, with 11 bases between. The CDR3 DNA follows: TGTGCCAGCAGTTTGGATAGGGGCCACACTGAAGCTTTCTTT. This translates into CASSLDRGHTEAFF.

This clonotype occurred a few times. This chain connects TRBV7-2 to TRBJ2-1; 15 positions match TRBD2. CDR1 is SGHTA and CDR2 is FQGNSA in the germline V gene. The V gene end was trimmed by 4 bases and the J gene end by 9 bases; junction bases not matched to a gene: 7. The CDR3 extends over 16 amino acids. The CDR3 DNA follows: TGTGCCAGCAGCTCCAGGACTAGCGGGGGGGTCGTTGAGCAGTTCTTC. Translation gives CASSSRTSGGVVEQFF.

The V call is TRBV7-2, the J call TRBJ2-7; D possibly corresponds to TRBD1 (5 bases). The CDR3 runs 14 residues. Germline loops: CDR1 SGHTA, CDR2 FQGNSA. Trimming pared 1 base from V and 3 bases from J, leaving 10 bases between. Here the CDR3 reads CASSLGIGDYEQYF. The DNA of the CDR3 is TGTGCCAGCAGCTTAGGTATAGGGGACTACGAGCAGTACTTC.

The table lists this clonotype with a few counts. The CDR3 spells CASSVRGGAYEQYV. As DNA, the CDR3 is TGTGCCAGCAGCGTCAGGGGGGGCGCATACGAGCAGTACGTC. V and J are TRBV5-5 and TRBJ2-7; D assignment may be TRBD1 or TRBD2 (7 bases each). Germline V gene lookup returns CDR1 SGHKS and CDR2 YYEKEE (reference sequence). Trimming removed 4 bases from V and 4 bases from J, with 15 bases in between. This CDR3 is built from 14 residues.

Here the CDR3 reads CATSDLGDYNEQFF. CDR3 sequence (DNA): TGTGCCACCAGTGATTTGGGGGACTACAATGAGCAGTTCTTC. V gene TRBV24-1 combines with J gene TRBJ2-1; D is undetermined. This CDR3 is built from 14 residues. The V gene lost 0 bases and the J gene lost 3 bases, with 5 bases spanning the gap. Germline V gives CDR1 KGHDR, CDR2 SFDVKD.

This clonotype was observed a handful of times. The CDR3 loop reads CASSRSTGGTEAFF. The CDR3 DNA is TGTGCCAGCAGCCGAAGTACAGGGGGCACTGAAGCTTTCTTT. The chain is built from TRBV3-1 and TRBJ1-1; 8 bases map to TRBD1. V was pared by 4 bases and J by 4 bases, with 5 bases of the junction left unmatched. CDR1 is LGHDT, CDR2 YNNKEL, per germline (reference sequence). The CDR3 contains 14 residues.

The chain has TRBV4-2 and TRBJ2-4; a possible D gene is TRBD1 (5 bases). The CDR3 sequence is 15 residues long. Trimming took off 0 bases at V and 6 bases at J, with 12 bases between the two ends. From germline, CDR1 is LGHNA and CDR2 YNFKEQ. The CDR3 spells CASSQEIGRVNIQYF. The DNA for the CDR3 is TGTGCCAGCAGCCAAGAGATAGGCAGGGTAAACATTCAGTACTTC.

This clonotype came up many times. The rearrangement uses TRBV5-1 and TRBJ2-3; perhaps D is TRBD1 or TRBD2 (5 bases each). Germline lookup yields CDR1 SGHRS and CDR2 YFSETQ. V was cut by 7 bases and J by 3 bases, with 21 bases left in between. CDR3 length equals 16 residues. CDR3 sequence (DNA): TGCGCCAGCCGCAGAAGGGACGGCTGGGCTACAGATACGCAGTATTTT. Protein product: CASRRRDGWATDTQYF.

This clonotype was counted between two and nine times. The rearrangement uses TRBV2 and TRBJ1-5, with D unclear. Germline assignment: CDR1 SNHLY and CDR2 FYNNEI. The V end lost 6 bases, the J end lost 7 bases, and 13 bases lay between the germline ends. The CDR3 has 13 residues. The CDR3 region has the DNA TGTGCCAGCAGGGTGAGGCCGGACCAGCCCCAGCATTTT. The encoded protein is CASRVRPDQPQHF. The whole variable domain, remainder taken from reference TRBV2 and TRBJ1-5, is EPEVTQTPSHQVTQMGQEVILRCVPISNHLYFYWYRQILGQKVEFLVSFYNNEISEKSEIFDDQFSVERPDGSNFTLKIRSTKLEDSAMYFCASRVRPDQPQHFGDGTRLSIL.

In this sample, this clonotype turned up a few times. The V call is TRBV5-5, the J call TRBJ1-1; 8 bases are shared with TRBD1. This CDR3 is 14 amino acids long. Germline CDR1 reads SGHKS; CDR2 reads YYEKEE (reference sequence). V gave up 2 bases and J gave up 5 bases; unmatched junction bases: 5. The CDR3 reads CASSFPDRGTEAFF. As DNA, the CDR3 is TGTGCCAGCAGCTTCCCCGACAGGGGAACTGAAGCTTTCTTT.

The chain links TRBV7-2 to TRBJ2-3; possible D gene TRBD2, 7 bases. Per germline, CDR1 SGHTA and CDR2 FQGNSA. The CDR3 contains 17 residues. The V end was cut by 5 bases, the J end by 2 bases, with 20 bases between. For the CDR3, the DNA is TGTGCCAGCAGCCGGCCGGGGGGAGGGGGACCCACAGATACGCAGTATTTT. This codes for CASSRPGGGGPTDTQYF.

CDR3 in DNA: TGCGCCAGCAGCTTGGCAACCAACTACGAGCAGTACTTC. Amino acids: CASSLATNYEQYF. This rearrangement joins TRBV5-1 to TRBJ2-7, with D unresolved. CDR1 and CDR2 (germline): SGHRS, YFSETQ. V lost 0 bases and J lost 3, with 7 bases in between. CDR3 length: 13 amino acids.

This clonotype was found a few times. The chain couples TRBV7-8 to TRBJ2-6; TRBD1 is a possible D gene (6 bases). Germline V gene lookup returns CDR1 SGHVS and CDR2 FQNEAQ. The CDR3 is made up of 17 amino acids. Trimming took off 4 bases at V and 0 bases at J, with 13 bases between the two ends. The CDR3, as DNA: TGTGCCAGCAGCTCGTCAGGGGTCCTCTCTGGGGCCAACGTCCTGACTTTC. Its protein is CASSSSGVLSGANVLTF.

This clonotype was observed a handful of times. This chain uses TRBV9 with TRBJ2-3; 10 bases are a match to TRBD2. The CDR3 spans 15 residues. The germline CDR1 and CDR2 sequences are SGDLS and YYNGEE. The junction had 2 bases not matched to a gene; V was cut back by 3 bases and J by 1 base. This CDR3 is CASSAGTSGTDTQYF. The CDR3 DNA is TGTGCCAGCAGCGCCGGGACTAGCGGCACAGATACGCAGTATTTT.

Only a few counts were recorded for this clonotype. The chain uses TRBV29-1 and TRBJ1-1; D gene ambiguous. The CDR3 loop spans 22 amino acids. Trimming left V 5 bases short and J 3 bases short, with 40 bases between. Per the germline V gene, CDR1 is SQVTM and CDR2 is ANQGSEA. The CDR3 coding sequence is TGCAGCGTTTCCCTGGTAAAGATCACCATTTTTACACTGAAGCTTTCTTACACTGAAGCTTTCTTT. Residues: CSVSLVKITIFTLKLSYTEAFF.

The CDR3 here is CAIGGGPYEQYF. CDR3 nucleotides: TGTGCCATCGGGGGCGGGCCCTACGAGCAGTACTTC. The V gene is TRBV28, the J gene TRBJ2-7; D may match TRBD1 or TRBD2 (6 bases each). The CDR3 covers 12 residues. The ends were cut back, 10 bases at V and 2 bases at J, with 12 bases in the middle. The germline V gene encodes CDR1 MDHEN and CDR2 SYDVKM. Based on the CDR3 plus reference TRBV28 and TRBJ2-7, the full variable domain is DVKVTQSSRYLVKRTGEKVFLECVQDMDHENMFWYRQDPGLGLRLIYFSYDVKMKEKGDIPEGYSVSREKKERFSLILESASTNQTSMYLCAIGGGPYEQYFGPGTRLTVT.

This clonotype was observed a handful of times. The J gene is TRBJ2-5, the V gene TRBV5-1; the D is unclear. CDR3 length: 15 residues. Per germline, CDR1 SGHRS and CDR2 YFSETQ. The V end was cut by 0 bases, the J end by 0 bases, with 9 bases between. For the CDR3, the DNA is TGCGCCAGCAGCTTGGCGACCCGGTACCAAGAGACCCAGTACTTC. The encoded protein is CASSLATRYQETQYF.

This clonotype was counted at least ten times. The V gene is TRBV18, the J gene TRBJ2-7, with D maybe TRBD1 (5 bases). Trimming cost V 2 bases and J 1 base, with 12 bases left between them. Per the germline V gene, CDR1 is KGHSH and CDR2 is LQKENI. This CDR3 is built from 15 residues. CDR3 loop: CASSPGARVSYEQYV. DNA for the CDR3: TGTGCCAGCTCACCAGGGGCTAGGGTTTCCTACGAGCAGTACGTC.

The V call is TRBV10-3, the J call TRBJ1-2; 7 nucleotides agree with TRBD1. The CDR3 extends over 12 amino acids. The ends lost 7 bases at V and 5 bases at J; junction bases unmatched: 4. Looked up from germline, CDR1 is ENHRY and CDR2 is SYGVKD. CDR3 DNA sequence: TGTGCCATCAACCGGGACAGTTATGGCTACACCTTC. Protein product: CAINRDSYGYTF.

Only a few counts were recorded for this clonotype. The chain employs TRBV5-5 and TRBJ1-4, with D hard to call. V lost 1 base, J lost 2 bases, and 6 bases lay in between. The CDR3 consists of 14 residues. Germline-derived CDR1 and CDR2 are SGHKS and YYEKEE (reference sequence). The CDR3 spells CASSLIGTNEKLFF. DNA for the CDR3: TGTGCCAGCAGCTTGATCGGGACTAATGAAAAACTGTTTTTT.